Shown below are 28 T cell receptor beta chains from a single sample sequenced in a study of response to subunit inactivated influenza vaccine. MiXCR, run by TCRdb on the RT-PCR reads, gives a single entry per CDR3 protein. The sample lists 500,000 to 600,000 distinct CDR3 sequences; 16% were seen once. Material: CD4+ T cells sorted from PBMCs, obtained roughly 24 months after vaccination. The origin of the receptors is a man aged 45-69 years who received an inactivated influenza vaccine.

This clonotype was counted a few times. This rearrangement joins TRBV11-2 to TRBJ2-7; no definite D call. The CDR3 contains 14 residues. CDR1 and CDR2 (germline): SGHAT, FQNNGV. The V and J ends lost 0 bases and 3 bases respectively, with 9 bases between them. CDR3 protein: CASSLDPGRYEQYF. CDR3 nucleotide sequence: TGTGCCAGCAGCTTAGACCCGGGCCGCTACGAGCAGTACTTC.

The chain uses TRBV11-2 and TRBJ2-1; D not certain. The CDR3 contains 15 residues. V lost 0 bases and J 6 bases, leaving 12 bases between the germline ends. CDR1 is SGHAT and CDR2 is FQNNGV in the germline V gene. CDR3 amino acids: CASSLDPVLGNEQFF. The CDR3 coding sequence is TGTGCCAGCAGCTTAGATCCAGTCCTGGGCAATGAGCAGTTCTTC. Complete variable domain (other parts from reference TRBV11-2 and TRBJ2-1): EAGVAQSPRYKIIEKRQSVAFWCNPISGHATLYWYQQILGQGPKLLIQFQNNGVVDDSQLPKDRFSAERLKGVDSTLKIQPAKLEDSAVYLCASSLDPVLGNEQFFGPGTRLTVL.

This clonotype turned up a few times. This rearrangement joins TRBV14 to TRBJ1-2, with D possibly TRBD1 on 6 matching bases. The CDR3 extends over 13 amino acids. The ends were cut back, 2 bases at V and 5 bases at J, with 9 bases in the middle. CDR1 is SGHDN, CDR2 FVKESK, per germline. The CDR3, as DNA: TGTGCCAGCAGCCAATTCAGGGGTTATGGCTACACCTTC. As protein: CASSQFRGYGYTF.

The chain couples TRBV28 to TRBJ1-1; tentatively, D is TRBD1 (5 bases). Germline loops: CDR1 MDHEN, CDR2 SYDVKM. There are 12 residues in the CDR3. V was clipped by 7 bases and J by 6 bases, with 12 bases between them. In DNA form, the CDR3 reads TGTGCCAGCATACCCCCGGGGGCTGAAGCTTTCTTT. It translates to CASIPPGAEAFF.

The rearrangement uses TRBV5-1 and TRBJ1-3; the D gene is possibly TRBD1 (5 bases). This CDR3 comprises 17 residues. Between the trimmed V and J ends, which lost 0 bases and 0 bases, there was a span of 13 bases. CDR1 and CDR2 (germline): SGHRS, YFSETQ. Here the CDR3 reads CASSLGVRESSGNTIYF. DNA of the CDR3: TGCGCCAGCAGCTTGGGAGTCAGGGAAAGCTCTGGAAACACCATATATTTT.

The table lists this clonotype with a few counts. The rearrangement joins TRBV7-8 to TRBJ2-3, with 9 bases aligning to TRBD1. The CDR3 is 14 residues long. Germline V gene data show CDR1 as SGHVS and CDR2 as FQNEAQ. V gave up 5 bases and J gave up 3 bases; unmatched junction bases: 3. In DNA form, the CDR3 reads TGTGCCAGCAGCCTACAGGGGGCAACAGATACGCAGTATTTT. Amino acids: CASSLQGATDTQYF.

The chain links TRBV5-1 to TRBJ2-5; the match to TRBD2 covers 14 bases. Germline values: CDR1 SGHRS, CDR2 YFSETQ. J was trimmed by 1 base and V by 4 bases; bases with no gene match: 3. This CDR3 contains 16 residues. The CDR3 spells CASSQGLAGAQETQYF. The CDR3 DNA sequence: TGCGCCAGCAGCCAGGGACTAGCGGGGGCCCAAGAGACCCAGTACTTC.

This clonotype was seen more than once but under ten times. The chain couples TRBV10-3 to TRBJ1-6, with 9 bases aligning to TRBD1. Germline-derived CDR1 and CDR2 are ENHRY and SYGVKD. Germline trimming cut 6 bases from V and 5 bases from J; bases unmatched to any gene: 5. The CDR3 spans 15 residues. The CDR3 DNA follows: TGTGCCATCAGAGGGACAGGGTTTGATAATTCACCCCTCCACTTT. Its protein is CAIRGTGFDNSPLHF.

This clonotype is a singleton in its sample. V usage is TRBV20-1 and J usage is TRBJ2-5; D is possibly TRBD2 (5 bases). The CDR3 loop spans 12 amino acids. Trimming took 6 bases from V and 4 from J, leaving 12 bases between them. The germline V gene has CDR1 DFQATT and CDR2 SNEGSKA (reference sequence). CDR3 loop: CSATGGLETQYF. DNA of the CDR3: TGCAGTGCCACTGGAGGATTAGAGACCCAGTACTTC.

The chain links TRBV4-3 to TRBJ1-5; TRBD1 agrees at 7 bases. Germline CDR1 is LGHNA and CDR2 is YSLEER. This CDR3 comprises 15 residues. J was trimmed by 4 bases and V by 4 bases; bases with no gene match: 7. CDR3 sequence (DNA): TGCGCCAGCAGCCTTTTCCGGGACAGAAATCAGCCCCAGCATTTT. This translates into CASSLFRDRNQPQHF.

This clonotype was seen many times. V gene TRBV29-1 combines with J gene TRBJ1-2, with TRBD1 as a possible D gene (5 bases). The V gene's germline CDR1 is SQVTM and CDR2 ANQGSEA. The V end lost 1 base, the J end lost 4 bases, and 10 bases lay between the germline ends. The CDR3 length is 13 residues. CDR3 sequence (DNA): TGCAGCGTTGAAGGGGGGACGGTCTATGGCTACACCTTC. Protein product: CSVEGGTVYGYTF.

V and J are TRBV29-1 and TRBJ2-5; D is unresolved. This CDR3 is 11 amino acids long. The germline CDR1 and CDR2 sequences are SQVTM and ANQGSEA. The CDR3 bases are TGCATGAGTCAGGTCCGGGAGACCCAGTACTTC. This encodes CMSQVRETQYF.

This chain connects TRBV5-1 to TRBJ1-5; a possible D gene is TRBD1 (6 bases). This CDR3 contains 15 residues. V lost 0 bases, J lost 5 bases, and 12 bases lay in between. Per germline, CDR1 SGHRS and CDR2 YFSETQ. Here the CDR3 DNA reads TGCGCCAGCAGCTTGGAGGGGGGAATGTATCAGCCCCAGCATTTT. The encoded protein is CASSLEGGMYQPQHF.

In its sample, this clonotype was seen a few times. One end of the junction varies from germline; a read error may be responsible. This chain joins TRBV11-2 and TRBJ2-7, with 7 positions matching TRBD2. CDR1 and CDR2 from the germline V gene are SGHAT and FQNNGV. The CDR3 is 13 residues long. CDR3 DNA: TGTGCCAGCAGCCTAGAGGGGAGGGCCCCGCAGTACTTC. Its translation is CASSLEGRAPQYF.

The V gene is TRBV2, the J gene TRBJ2-6; no clear D gene. In germline, CDR1 is SNHLY, CDR2 FYNNEI. Trimming cost V 8 bases and J 0 bases, with 17 bases left between them. The CDR3 length is 17 residues. The CDR3 loop reads CASLVGLRISGANVLTF. CDR3 nucleotides: TGTGCCAGCTTGGTCGGTTTACGGATCTCTGGGGCCAACGTCCTGACTTTC.

The V call is TRBV6-6, the J call TRBJ2-5, with 8 bases that match TRBD2. V was pared by 7 bases and J by 6 bases, with 4 bases of the junction left unmatched. Germline V gene lookup returns CDR1 MNHNY and CDR2 SVGAGI (reference sequence). This CDR3 region has 12 residues. The CDR3 protein is CASTSGSKTQYF. The CDR3 DNA sequence: TGTGCCAGCACCAGCGGGAGTAAGACCCAGTACTTC.

This clonotype has ten or more counts. J is TRBJ1-2 and V is TRBV28; D is possibly TRBD1 (6 bases). V was clipped by 7 bases and J by 5 bases, with 23 bases between them. There are 16 residues in the CDR3. The germline V gene encodes CDR1 MDHEN and CDR2 SYDVKM. The CDR3 nucleotides are TGTGCCAGCACTACGCCACAGGGTTCCTTGACTTATGGCTACACCTTC. It codes for CASTTPQGSLTYGYTF.

Ten or more counts support this clonotype. V gene TRBV20-1 combines with J gene TRBJ2-1; D unclear. Deletions cut 5 bases from V and 7 bases from J, with 12 bases between. CDR3 size: 12 residues. The germline V gene encodes CDR1 DFQATT and CDR2 SNEGSKA (reference sequence). CDR3 region: CSAPTINNEQFF. The DNA for the CDR3 is TGCAGTGCTCCAACAATTAATAATGAGCAGTTCTTC.

The chain is built from TRBV5-4 and TRBJ2-7, with a possible D match to TRBD1 (5 bases). Germline loops: CDR1 SGHNT, CDR2 YYREEE (reference sequence). The CDR3 sequence is 13 residues long. The V gene lost 3 bases and the J gene lost 2 bases, with 9 bases spanning the gap. The CDR3 spells CASSSQAAYEQYF. The CDR3, as DNA: TGTGCCAGCAGCTCACAGGCTGCCTACGAGCAGTACTTC.

The chain links TRBV10-2 to TRBJ2-5; either TRBD1 or TRBD2 may fit D (5 bases each). The CDR3 length is 14 residues. V was cut by 6 bases and J by 7 bases, with 18 bases left in between. Germline lookup yields CDR1 WSHSY and CDR2 SAAADI. CDR3 region: CASSLSDRGRTQYF. For the CDR3, the DNA is TGCGCCAGCAGCCTTAGCGATAGGGGCCGGACCCAGTACTTC.

A few counts support this clonotype. The chain employs TRBV20-1 and TRBJ2-1; D gene ambiguous. The CDR3 loop spans 12 amino acids. Germline CDR1 DFQATT, CDR2 SNEGSKA (reference sequence). Deletions cut 3 bases from V and 8 bases from J, with 11 bases between. Written as DNA, the CDR3 is TGCAGTGCTAGGCGGAGAAACGATGAGCAGTTCTTC. It encodes CSARRRNDEQFF.

This clonotype came up many times. The gene calls are TRBV5-1 and TRBJ2-7; 7 nucleotides align to TRBD2. The CDR3 covers 12 residues. Germline lookup yields CDR1 SGHRS and CDR2 YFSETQ. With 1 base clipped from V and 7 bases from J, the junction kept 2 bases outside the gene matches. The CDR3 is CASSLIGGEQYF. Written as DNA, the CDR3 is TGCGCCAGCAGCTTGATCGGGGGGGAGCAGTACTTC. Variable domain in full (rest from reference TRBV5-1 and TRBJ2-7): KAGVTQTPRYLIKTRGQQVTLSCSPISGHRSVSWYQQTPGQGLQFLFEYFSETQRNKGNFPGRFSGRQFSNSRSEMNVSTLELGDSALYLCASSLIGGEQYFGPGTRLTVT.

Turning to this clonotype: One end of the junction varies from germline; a read error may be responsible. V is TRBV20-1 and J is TRBJ1-5; D not resolved. Germline assignment: CDR1 DFQATT and CDR2 SNEGSKA (reference sequence). The CDR3 contains 13 residues. CDR3 sequence reads: CSARDQANHPQHF. In DNA form, the CDR3 reads TGCAGTGCTAGAGACCAAGCAAATCACCCCCAGCATTTT.

The rearrangement joins TRBV7-9 to TRBJ2-2; the D is unclear. CDR1 SEHNR and CDR2 FQNEAQ come from the germline V gene (reference sequence). The length of the CDR3 is 13 residues. V lost 3 bases and J lost 4, with 6 bases in between. CDR3 bases: TGTGCCAGCAGCTTCCTCACCACCGGGGAGCTGTTTTTT. Protein sequence: CASSFLTTGELFF.

This clonotype has at least ten counts. The chain joins TRBV29-1 to TRBJ2-7; a weak D match, TRBD2 (5 bases). Germline CDR1 and CDR2: SQVTM and ANQGSEA. The germline V and J ends were trimmed by 5 bases and 1 base, with 12 bases remaining between them. This CDR3 has 13 residues. CDR3 sequence: CSVSGDLSYEQYF. The CDR3 nucleotides read TGCAGCGTTTCCGGGGATCTATCCTACGAGCAGTACTTC.

Ten or more counts support this clonotype. The chain uses TRBV4-3 and TRBJ1-2; 7 bases map to TRBD1. The V and J ends lost 0 bases and 9 bases, in that order; junction bases with no gene match: 10. Per germline, CDR1 LGHNA and CDR2 YSLEER. The length of the CDR3 is 15 residues. The CDR3 nucleotides read TGCGCCAGCAGCCAAGATAGGACAGGTTTTCGGAGCTACACCTTC. Amino acid sequence: CASSQDRTGFRSYTF.

This sequence joins TRBV10-3 and TRBJ2-1, with 10 positions matching TRBD2. From germline, CDR1 is ENHRY and CDR2 SYGVKD. With V trimmed by 9 bases and J by 3 bases, 2 bases remained unmatched. This CDR3 comprises 13 residues. CDR3 nucleotides: TGTGCCATAACTAGCGGGAACTACAATGAGCAGTTCTTC. Its protein is CAITSGNYNEQFF.

The rearrangement joins TRBV12-5 to TRBJ2-1; D is unclear. The V and J ends lost 0 bases and 6 bases respectively, with 6 bases between them. Germline CDR1 is LGHNT and CDR2 is FRNRAP. The CDR3 covers 13 residues. The CDR3: CASGLVPSNEQFF. CDR3 DNA: TGTGCTAGTGGTTTGGTACCGAGCAATGAGCAGTTCTTC.